The 24 T cell receptor beta chains given below trace back to one sample, sequenced in a study of cytomegalovirus exposure and HLA in healthy donors (TCRdb year 2017). Library method: the immunoSEQ multiplex PCR assay. A mixture of 60 forward primers for TCR Vbeta segments and 13 reverse primers for TCR Jbeta segments was used in the multiplex PCR. The immuneACCESS repertoire file appears here via TCRdb, limited to in-frame rearrangements. These files lack a portion of the clones; in checked studies, under half of the deficit traces to unresolved V genes, and the cause of the others is not known. This sample gives 150,000 to 200,000 clones in total; 84% of them show up just once. Of the sample, 5% to 7% falls within the top ten clones. Sequences were obtained from PBMCs. Receptor source: a man aged 50 to 59 in good health and CMV-seropositive.

The chain combines TRBV19 with TRBJ2-1; 10 positions match TRBD2. This CDR3 spans 14 amino acids. Per the germline V gene, CDR1 is LNHDA and CDR2 is SQIVND (reference sequence). The J segment lost 6 bases and the V segment lost 9 bases, leaving 8 bases of the junction unmatched. CDR3 nucleotide sequence: TGTGCCAGCACAACTAGCGGGGCAACCAATGAGCAGTTCTTC. Translation gives CASTTSGATNEQFF.

The V call is TRBV5-6, the J call TRBJ2-3, with 9 bases matching TRBD2. The CDR3 loop spans 17 amino acids. V was clipped by 3 bases and J by 5 bases; unmatched bases: 13. Germline V gene data show CDR1 as SGHDT and CDR2 as YYEEEE. This chain's CDR3 is CASSYRGEREVGDTQYF. The DNA of the CDR3 is TGTGCCAGCAGCTACCGGGGTGAGCGGGAGGTCGGAGATACGCAGTATTTT.

V is TRBV18 and J is TRBJ2-7, with D possibly matching TRBD2 (5 bases). CDR1 KGHSH and CDR2 LQKENI come from the germline V gene. CDR3 length equals 13 residues. V shed 3 bases and J shed 0 bases, with 6 bases lying between them. The CDR3 sequence: CASSPGDSYEQYF. CDR3 DNA: TGTGCCAGCTCACCCGGGGACTCCTACGAGCAGTACTTC.

V usage is TRBV7-8 and J usage is TRBJ1-5; the D gene is possibly TRBD1 (6 bases). Germline V gene data show CDR1 as SGHVS and CDR2 as FQNEAQ. The germline V and J ends were trimmed by 0 bases and 3 bases, with 21 bases remaining between them. The CDR3 is 19 amino acids. The CDR3 DNA follows: TGTGCCAGCAGCTTAGCTAGGTTTAGGGGGGGCAAGGACAATCAGCCCCAGCATTTT. Protein: CASSLARFRGGKDNQPQHF.

The chain recombines TRBV2 with TRBJ2-1, with 8 nucleotides matching TRBD2. Germline V CDR1 and CDR2: SNHLY, FYNNEI. The CDR3 contains 15 residues. The V segment lost 2 bases and the J segment 3 bases; nucleotides outside the gene matches: 3. The CDR3 DNA sequence: TGTGCCAGCAGTGAAAAAAGCGGGGGCTACAATGAGCAGTTCTTC. Translating gives CASSEKSGGYNEQFF.

The chain employs TRBV7-8 and TRBJ2-5; 9 bases line up with TRBD2. The length of the CDR3 is 16 residues. Germline V CDR1 and CDR2: SGHVS, FQNEAQ. The trim removed 5 bases at V and 0 bases at J, leaving 7 bases unmatched. DNA of the CDR3: TGTGCCAGCAGCCCCCGGACTAGCGAGTACCAAGAGACCCAGTACTTC. As protein: CASSPRTSEYQETQYF.

This chain uses TRBV5-1 with TRBJ2-1; 9 positions agree with TRBD1. With V trimmed by 4 bases and J by 9 bases, 8 bases remained unmatched. Germline V gives CDR1 SGHRS, CDR2 YFSETQ. The CDR3 is made up of 14 amino acids. CDR3 sequence reads: CASSQTTGGGEQFF. Here the CDR3 DNA reads TGCGCCAGCAGCCAGACAACAGGGGGCGGTGAGCAGTTCTTC.

Notes on this clone: The sample has other DNA sequences that encode this CDR3 too. This chain uses TRBV5-1 with TRBJ2-7; no clear D gene. The germline V and J ends were trimmed by 3 bases and 4 bases, with 5 bases remaining between them. CDR1 and CDR2 (germline): SGHRS, YFSETQ. This CDR3 spans 11 amino acids. The CDR3 loop is CASSSNYEQYF. The CDR3 DNA reads TGCGCCAGCAGCTCCAATTACGAGCAGTACTTC. Variable domain in full (rest from reference TRBV5-1 and TRBJ2-7): KAGVTQTPRYLIKTRGQQVTLSCSPISGHRSVSWYQQTPGQGLQFLFEYFSETQRNKGNFPGRFSGRQFSNSRSEMNVSTLELGDSALYLCASSSNYEQYFGPGTRLTVT.

Written as DNA, the CDR3 is TGTGCCAGCAGCGTATACGGAGGACTAGCGGGGAACACCGGGGAGCTGTTTTTT. Encoded protein: CASSVYGGLAGNTGELFF. The chain joins TRBV9 to TRBJ2-2; TRBD2 agrees at 11 bases. The V gene's germline CDR1 is SGDLS and CDR2 YYNGEE. This CDR3 has 18 residues. V lost 1 base, J lost 1 base, and 6 bases stayed unmatched.

This clone was counted a single time. The genes are TRBV15 and TRBJ1-2; 7 nucleotides align to TRBD1. Unmatched junction bases numbered 14, after V lost 5 bases and J lost 2 bases. Germline V gene lookup returns CDR1 LNHNV and CDR2 YYDKDF (reference sequence). There are 17 residues in the CDR3. In DNA, the CDR3 is TGTGCCACCAGCCTTTTGAAGGGGGCAGATTCCAACTATGGCTACACCTTC. This codes for CATSLLKGADSNYGYTF.

V gene TRBV29-1 combines with J gene TRBJ2-3; 13 bases fit TRBD2. Germline CDR1 and CDR2: SQVTM and ANQGSEA. The length of the CDR3 is 15 residues. V shed 6 bases and J 3 bases; nucleotides not matched to a gene: 6. The CDR3 here is CSVRTSGSLTDTQYF. DNA of the CDR3: TGCAGCGTCCGGACTAGCGGGAGCTTGACAGATACGCAGTATTTT.

V is TRBV29-1 and J is TRBJ1-2, with TRBD1 matching over 8 bases. V gave up 7 bases and J gave up 3 bases; unmatched junction bases: 4. Germline V gene lookup returns CDR1 SQVTM and CDR2 ANQGSEA. The CDR3 extends over 12 amino acids. Here the CDR3 DNA reads TGCAGCGGATTGACAGGGGACTATGGCTACACCTTC. Amino acid sequence: CSGLTGDYGYTF. Supplemented by reference TRBV29-1 and TRBJ1-2, the full variable domain reads SAVISQKPSRDICQRGTSLTIQCQVDSQVTMMFWYRQQPGQSLTLIATANQGSEATYESGFVIDKFPISRPNLTFSTLTVSNMSPEDSSIYLCSGLTGDYGYTFGSGTRLTVV.

This clone was seen only once. The V call is TRBV10-3, the J call TRBJ2-3, with TRBD1 matching over 9 bases. The CDR3 runs 16 residues. V was clipped by 1 base and J by 3 bases; unmatched bases: 5. Germline loops: CDR1 ENHRY, CDR2 SYGVKD. The CDR3 loop reads CAISELVTGGTDTQYF. The CDR3 DNA is TGTGCCATCAGTGAGTTGGTGACAGGGGGGACAGATACGCAGTATTTT.

The gene calls are TRBV21-1 and TRBJ2-5; the table's D call of TRBD1 was not tested on the DNA. The J call could be wrong; TRBJ2-7 is a better fit for the DNA end. TRBV21-1 is tagged as a pseudogene. This CDR3 is 12 amino acids long. The CDR3 sequence is CASSKGGYEQYF. The CDR3 nucleotides read TGTGCCAGCAGCAAAGGGGGCTACGAGCAGTACTTC.

J is TRBJ1-5 and V is TRBV5-8, with 7 bases identical to TRBD1. Germline V gene data show CDR1 as SGHTS and CDR2 as YDEGEE. V lost 4 bases to trimming and J lost 0 bases; unmatched junction nucleotides: 10. The CDR3 sequence is 17 residues long. The CDR3 nucleotides read TGTGCCAGCAGCGGCGGACAGGCCCGCGGTAGCAATCAGCCCCAGCATTTT. Its protein product is CASSGGQARGSNQPQHF. The full variable domain, its missing parts supplied by reference TRBV5-8 and TRBJ1-5, is EAGVTQSPTHLIKTRGQQATLRCSPISGHTSVYWYQQALGLGLQFLLWYDEGEERNRGNFPPRFSGRQFPNYSSELNVNALELEDSALYLCASSGGQARGSNQPQHFGDGTRLSIL.

This clone was counted between two and nine times. The rearrangement joins TRBV9 to TRBJ2-1, with TRBD2 matching over 13 bases. CDR1 and CDR2 (germline): SGDLS, YYNGEE. CDR3 length equals 16 residues. With V trimmed by 3 bases and J by 9 bases, 9 bases remained unmatched. The CDR3 reads CASSAGTSGIRGEQFF. CDR3 coding DNA: TGTGCCAGCAGCGCCGGGACTAGCGGGATACGCGGTGAGCAGTTCTTC.

The CDR3 here is CASSSSQSLYTEAFF. Here the CDR3 DNA reads TGTGCCAGTAGTAGTTCACAGAGTTTGTACACTGAAGCTTTCTTT. V is TRBV19 and J is TRBJ1-1; D gene ambiguous. The CDR3 is 15 residues long. Germline assignment: CDR1 LNHDA and CDR2 SQIVND (reference sequence). V lost 4 bases, J lost 3 bases, and 15 bases lay in between.

The V call is TRBV4-2, the J call TRBJ1-2; 7 bases align to TRBD1. Trimming at V came to 0 bases and at J to 4 bases, leaving 8 bases not matched to a gene. The germline V gene has CDR1 LGHNA and CDR2 YNFKEQ. This CDR3 has 16 amino acids. This CDR3 is CASSQDSGGSFYGYTF. Written as DNA, the CDR3 is TGTGCCAGCAGCCAAGATTCAGGGGGGAGTTTCTATGGCTACACCTTC.

The rearrangement joins TRBV6-1 to TRBJ2-3, with TRBD2 as a possible D gene (5 bases). CDR3 size: 14 residues. Germline CDR1 reads MNHNS; CDR2 reads SASEGT. V was cut by 4 bases and J by 6 bases, with 14 bases left in between. Written as DNA, the CDR3 is TGTGCCAGCAGTGCGGGATTCCGTTTTGATACGCAGTATTTT. It translates to CASSAGFRFDTQYF.

The chain is built from TRBV5-1 and TRBJ1-2, with 9 nucleotides matching TRBD1. J was trimmed by 0 bases and V by 3 bases; bases with no gene match: 6. The CDR3 has 16 amino acids. CDR1 SGHRS and CDR2 YFSETQ come from the germline V gene. The CDR3 bases are TGCGCCAGCAGCTCGGGACAGGGCAGTACTAACTATGGCTACACCTTC. Translating it yields CASSSGQGSTNYGYTF. The full variable domain, completed using reference TRBV5-1 and TRBJ1-2, is KAGVTQTPRYLIKTRGQQVTLSCSPISGHRSVSWYQQTPGQGLQFLFEYFSETQRNKGNFPGRFSGRQFSNSRSEMNVSTLELGDSALYLCASSSGQGSTNYGYTFGSGTRLTVV.

The chain recombines TRBV9 with TRBJ1-6, with D unresolved. The CDR3 loop spans 14 amino acids. Germline loops: CDR1 SGDLS, CDR2 YYNGEE. With 2 bases removed from V and 5 bases from J, the gap between germline ends came to 8 bases. DNA for the CDR3: TGTGCCAGCAGCGTCTCTGGGCATAATTCACCCCTCCACTTT. Translating gives CASSVSGHNSPLHF.

In the case of this clone: The junction departs from the called germline gene at one end, perhaps through a read error. The sample has other DNA sequences that encode this CDR3 too. This chain connects TRBV2 to TRBJ2-7; 10 nucleotides align to TRBD1. There are 16 residues in the CDR3. CDR1 is SNHLY and CDR2 is FYNNEI in the germline V gene. The CDR3 loop reads CASSGVTGTGAREQHF. CDR3 nucleotides: TGTGCCAGCAGTGGGGTCACCGGGACAGGGGCTCGCGAGCAGCACTTC.

The genes are TRBV30 and TRBJ1-6, with no clear D. Germline CDR1 GTSNPN, CDR2 SVGIG (reference sequence). Trimming took off 4 bases at V and 6 bases at J, with 13 bases between the two ends. CDR3 length equals 14 residues. The CDR3 loop is CAWKAGNGNSPLHF. The CDR3 DNA reads as TGTGCCTGGAAAGCGGGGAACGGTAATTCACCCCTCCACTTT.

Points on this clone: A read error may account for a junction end that differs from germline. CDR3 amino acids: CSSSSLLAGGPDEQFF. CDR3 coding DNA: TGTTCCAGCAGCTCCCTGCTAGCGGGGGGGCCGGATGAGCAGTTCTTC. The genes are TRBV7-9 and TRBJ2-1; 12 bases are a match to TRBD2. This CDR3 is 16 amino acids long. Looked up from germline, CDR1 is SEHNR and CDR2 is FQNEAQ (reference sequence).